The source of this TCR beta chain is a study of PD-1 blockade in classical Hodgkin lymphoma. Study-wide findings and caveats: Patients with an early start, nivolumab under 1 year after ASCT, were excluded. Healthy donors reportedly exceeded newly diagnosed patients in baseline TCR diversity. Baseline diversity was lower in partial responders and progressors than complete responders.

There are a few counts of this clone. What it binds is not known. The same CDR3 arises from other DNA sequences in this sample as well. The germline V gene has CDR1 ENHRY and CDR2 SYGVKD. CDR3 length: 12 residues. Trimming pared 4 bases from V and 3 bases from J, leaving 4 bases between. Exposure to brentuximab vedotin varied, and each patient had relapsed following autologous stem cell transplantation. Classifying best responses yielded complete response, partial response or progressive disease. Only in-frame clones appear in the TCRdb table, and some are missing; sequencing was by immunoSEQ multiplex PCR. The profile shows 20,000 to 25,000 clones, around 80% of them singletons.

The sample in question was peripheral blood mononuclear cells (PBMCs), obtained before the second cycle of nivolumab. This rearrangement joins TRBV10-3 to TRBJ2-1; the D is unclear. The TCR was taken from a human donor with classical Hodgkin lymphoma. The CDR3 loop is CAISGDYNEQFF. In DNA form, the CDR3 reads TGTGCCATCAGTGGAGACTACAATGAGCAGTTCTTC.